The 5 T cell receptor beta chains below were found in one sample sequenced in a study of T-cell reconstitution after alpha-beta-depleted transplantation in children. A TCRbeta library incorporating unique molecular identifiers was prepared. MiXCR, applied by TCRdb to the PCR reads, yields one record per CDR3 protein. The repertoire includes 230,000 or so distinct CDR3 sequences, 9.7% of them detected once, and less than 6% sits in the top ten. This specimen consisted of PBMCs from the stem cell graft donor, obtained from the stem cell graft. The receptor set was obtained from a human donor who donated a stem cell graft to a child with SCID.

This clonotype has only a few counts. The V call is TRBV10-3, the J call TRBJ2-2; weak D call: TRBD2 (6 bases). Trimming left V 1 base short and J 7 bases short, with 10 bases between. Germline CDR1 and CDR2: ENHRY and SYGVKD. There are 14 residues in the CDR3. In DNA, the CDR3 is TGTGCCATCAGTGAGTTAACTAGCAACGGGGAGCTGTTTTTT. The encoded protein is CAISELTSNGELFF.

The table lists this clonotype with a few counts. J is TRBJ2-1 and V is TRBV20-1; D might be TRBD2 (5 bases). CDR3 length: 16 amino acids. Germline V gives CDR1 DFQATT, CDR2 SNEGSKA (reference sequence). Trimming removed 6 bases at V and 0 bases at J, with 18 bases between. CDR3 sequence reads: CSANRGSKSSYNEQFF. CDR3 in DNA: TGCAGTGCAAATAGAGGGAGTAAAAGCTCCTACAATGAGCAGTTCTTC.

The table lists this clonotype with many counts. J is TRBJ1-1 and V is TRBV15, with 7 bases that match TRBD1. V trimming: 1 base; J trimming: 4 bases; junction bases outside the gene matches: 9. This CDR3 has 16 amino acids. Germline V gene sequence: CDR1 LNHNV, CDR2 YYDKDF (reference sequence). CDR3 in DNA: TGTGCCACCAGCAGAGTAAAGGGGGCCCGCGGCACTGAAGCTTTCTTT. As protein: CATSRVKGARGTEAFF.

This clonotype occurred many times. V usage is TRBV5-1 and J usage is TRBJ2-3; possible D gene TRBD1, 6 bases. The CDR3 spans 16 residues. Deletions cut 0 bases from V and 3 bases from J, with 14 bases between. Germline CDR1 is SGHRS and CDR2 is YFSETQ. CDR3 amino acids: CASSLEIGQGTDTQYF. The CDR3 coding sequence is TGCGCCAGCAGCTTGGAAATCGGGCAGGGGACAGATACGCAGTATTTT.

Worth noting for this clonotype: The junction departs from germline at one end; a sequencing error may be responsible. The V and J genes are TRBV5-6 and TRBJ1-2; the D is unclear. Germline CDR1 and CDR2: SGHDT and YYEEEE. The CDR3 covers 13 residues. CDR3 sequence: CASGLAGGSGYTF. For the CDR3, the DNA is TGTGCCAGCGGCTTGGCCGGAGGAAGCGGCTACACCTTC.